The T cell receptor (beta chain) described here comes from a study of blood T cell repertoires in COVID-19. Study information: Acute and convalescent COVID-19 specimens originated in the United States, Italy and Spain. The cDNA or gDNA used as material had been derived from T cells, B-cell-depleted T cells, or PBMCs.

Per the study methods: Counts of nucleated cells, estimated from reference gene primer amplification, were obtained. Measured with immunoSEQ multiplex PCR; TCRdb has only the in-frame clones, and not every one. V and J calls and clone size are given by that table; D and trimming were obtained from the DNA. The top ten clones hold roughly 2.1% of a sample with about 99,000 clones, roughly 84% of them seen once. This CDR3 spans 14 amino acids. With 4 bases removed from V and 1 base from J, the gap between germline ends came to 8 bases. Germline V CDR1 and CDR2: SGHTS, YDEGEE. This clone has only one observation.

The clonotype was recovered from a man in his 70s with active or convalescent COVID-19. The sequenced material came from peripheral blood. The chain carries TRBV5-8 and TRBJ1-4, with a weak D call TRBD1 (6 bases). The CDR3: CASSPGVTNEKLFF. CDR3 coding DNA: TGTGCCAGCAGCCCAGGGGTAACTAATGAAAAACTGTTTTTT.